The 30 T cell receptor beta chains given below trace back to one sample, sequenced in a study of vaccination and CD4 T cells after COVID-19. The assay that was used to sequence DNA from cultured CD4+ T cells was the Oncomine TCR Beta short-read assay. Each CDR3 protein is one row after TCRdb ran MiXCR on the PCR reads. This table has about 6,600 distinct CDR3 sequences, about 27% appearing once. Described treatment: roughly ten-day PBMC culture with coronavirus spike peptide pools or control peptides (ViraFEST assay). Prior to the COVID-19 pandemic (2011-2018), the unexposed donor's CD4+ T cells were collected. Their target antigens are unknown. What was sequenced was CD4+ T cells from blood, cultured in vitro. These receptors originate from a human donor in good health.

This chain uses TRBV10-3 with TRBJ2-2, with 7 nucleotides matching TRBD1. The CDR3 runs to 14 residues. With 6 bases clipped from V and 1 base from J, the junction kept 2 bases outside the gene matches. Germline CDR1 reads ENHRY; CDR2 reads SYGVKD. Here the CDR3 DNA reads TGTGCCATCAGGGCAGGGGGGAACACCGGGGAGCTGTTTTTT. It codes for CAIRAGGNTGELFF.

This clonotype was detected only once. The chain uses TRBV10-1 and TRBJ2-7; D is perhaps TRBD2 (5 bases). The CDR3 consists of 14 residues. The germline V and J ends were trimmed by 6 bases and 3 bases, with 15 bases remaining between them. CDR1 and CDR2 from the germline V gene are WNHNN and SYGVQD (reference sequence). The CDR3 sequence is CASREEVGSYEQYF. CDR3 DNA sequence: TGCGCCAGCAGAGAGGAGGTAGGGAGCTACGAGCAGTACTTC.

V is TRBV6-5 and J is TRBJ2-2; 7 bases line up with TRBD1. The CDR3 spans 17 residues. Germline V gene data show CDR1 as MNHEY and CDR2 as SVGAGI. V was pared by 0 bases and J by 4 bases, with 8 bases of the junction left unmatched. In DNA form, the CDR3 reads TGTGCCAGCAGTTACTCAGCCCGACAGGGTACCACCGGGGAGCTGTTTTTT. Amino acid sequence: CASSYSARQGTTGELFF.

The chain joins TRBV12-3 or TRBV12-4 to TRBJ2-1; D may correspond to TRBD1 or TRBD2 (6 bases each). The CDR3 totals 11 residues. V shed 3 bases and J shed 14 bases, with 11 bases lying between them. CDR3 bases: TGTGCCAGCAGTTTTAGGGGGGCTGAGTTCTTC. Its translation: CASSFRGAEFF.

This clonotype was found a few times. The chain is built from TRBV6-5 and TRBJ1-6; TRBD1 might be the D (6 bases). The germline V and J ends were trimmed by 2 bases and 8 bases, with 16 bases remaining between them. This CDR3 spans 16 amino acids. The germline CDR1 and CDR2 sequences are MNHEY and SVGAGI. CDR3 sequence (DNA): TGTGCCAGCAGTTACCCCCGATCAGGGGCAGATTCACCCCTCCACTTT. Encoded protein: CASSYPRSGADSPLHF.

This chain connects TRBV6-5 to TRBJ2-6; no definite D call. Germline lookup yields CDR1 MNHEY and CDR2 SVGAGI. Trimming stripped 4 bases from V and 1 base from J, with 11 bases between. This CDR3 spans 16 amino acids. CDR3 amino acids: CASSLTGLSGANVLTF. The CDR3 DNA is TGTGCCAGCAGTTTGACCGGATTGTCTGGGGCCAACGTCCTGACTTTC.

The rearrangement joins TRBV5-5 to TRBJ1-1; D is unclear. The CDR3 length is 11 residues. CDR1 and CDR2 (germline): SGHKS, YYEKEE (reference sequence). The V gene lost 3 bases and the J gene lost 8 bases, with 8 bases spanning the gap. In nucleotides, the CDR3 is TGTGCCAGCAGCTGGTTGGGGGAAGCTTTCTTT. As protein: CASSWLGEAFF.

This chain joins TRBV11-2 and TRBJ1-5; D might be TRBD1 (6 bases). The germline V and J ends were trimmed by 6 bases and 3 bases, with 9 bases remaining between them. The CDR3 runs 13 residues. Germline lookup yields CDR1 SGHAT and CDR2 FQNNGV. The CDR3 protein is CASRGQLNQPQHF. CDR3 sequence (DNA): TGTGCCAGCAGAGGACAGCTCAATCAGCCCCAGCATTTT.

This clonotype has only a few counts. The rearrangement uses TRBV30 and TRBJ2-3, with D perhaps matching TRBD2 (6 bases). This CDR3 is 13 amino acids long. Trimming left V 3 bases short and J 0 bases short, with 7 bases between. In germline, CDR1 is GTSNPN, CDR2 SVGIG (reference sequence). The CDR3 region has the DNA TGTGCCTGGAGGCGGGGTAGCACAGATACGCAGTATTTT. Amino acids: CAWRRGSTDTQYF.

By proportion, this clonotype is medium-sized. The V call is TRBV21-1, the J call TRBJ2-7; the table's D call, TRBD1, was not checked against the DNA. TRBV21-1 constitutes a pseudogene. The CDR3 consists of 14 residues. CDR3 amino acids: CASSKGYRTYEQYF. The CDR3 nucleotides read TGTGCCAGCAGCAAAGGTTACAGGACCTACGAGCAGTACTTC.

This clonotype showed up just a few times. This chain connects TRBV7-3 to TRBJ2-1, with 15 bases matching TRBD2. The length of the CDR3 is 20 residues. The germline V gene has CDR1 SGHTA and CDR2 FQGTGA. After removal of 3 bases from V and 2 bases from J, the junction contained 11 bases not matched to a gene. The CDR3 sequence: CASSFPGLAGGPPTYNEQFF. The CDR3 DNA reads as TGTGCCAGCAGCTTTCCGGGACTAGCGGGGGGTCCTCCCACCTACAATGAGCAGTTCTTC.

The chain combines TRBV12-3 or TRBV12-4 with TRBJ2-4, with 10 nucleotides matching TRBD1. The CDR3 covers 12 residues. V dropped 6 bases and J dropped 8; count of bases not matched to a gene: 1. The CDR3 DNA reads TGTGCCAGCAGGACAGGGGGCGACATTCAGTACTTC. This sequence encodes CASRTGGDIQYF.

This clonotype was counted only a few times. The chain combines TRBV6-1 with TRBJ2-7, with 11 nucleotides matching TRBD2. The CDR3 extends over 14 amino acids. Germline trimming cut 5 bases from V and 4 bases from J; bases unmatched to any gene: 4. Germline V lookup: CDR1 MNHNS, CDR2 SASEGT. The CDR3 spells CASSPGTSGYEQYF. The DNA of the CDR3 is TGTGCCAGCAGTCCCGGGACTAGCGGATACGAGCAGTACTTC.

This clonotype was detected only a few times. The gene calls are TRBV20-1 and TRBJ2-1; the match to TRBD2 covers 9 bases. Unmatched junction bases numbered 9, after V lost 3 bases and J lost 6 bases. Germline values: CDR1 DFQATT, CDR2 SNEGSKA (reference sequence). The CDR3 extends over 15 amino acids. The CDR3 is CSARRGRSGGNEQFF. The DNA of the CDR3 is TGCAGTGCTAGGAGGGGACGTAGCGGGGGCAATGAGCAGTTCTTC.

The chain employs TRBV7-2 and TRBJ2-2, with 7 bases matching TRBD1. V shed 5 bases, J shed 6 bases, and the junction held 3 bases outside the gene matches. The CDR3 runs to 13 residues. Germline V gives CDR1 SGHTA, CDR2 FQGNSA. CDR3 residues: CASSRGRSGELFF. Here the CDR3 DNA reads TGTGCCAGCAGCAGGGGGCGTTCCGGGGAGCTGTTTTTT.

This clonotype is deemed medium-sized. This chain uses TRBV5-4 with TRBJ1-2, with TRBD1 matching 8 bases. Germline CDR1 reads SGHNT; CDR2 reads YYREEE (reference sequence). The CDR3 sequence is 13 residues long. The V gene end was trimmed by 1 base and the J gene end by 6 bases; junction bases not matched to a gene: 2. CDR3 protein: CASSLTGGDGYTF. The DNA for the CDR3 is TGTGCCAGCAGCTTGACAGGGGGTGATGGCTACACCTTC.

By proportion, this clonotype is medium-sized. This chain links TRBV7-9 with TRBJ1-1; D may be TRBD1 (5 bases). V was pared by 2 bases and J by 3 bases, with 7 bases between. CDR1 and CDR2 (germline): SEHNR, FQNEAQ (reference sequence). The length of the CDR3 is 13 residues. The CDR3 DNA reads as TGTGCCAGCAGCTTACTAGGGGACACTGAAGCTTTCTTT. Protein sequence: CASSLLGDTEAFF.

This clonotype is termed medium-sized. The chain employs TRBV18 and TRBJ2-5; TRBD1 is a possible D gene (5 bases). V was clipped by 2 bases and J by 2 bases, with 9 bases between them. Germline V gives CDR1 KGHSH, CDR2 LQKENI. CDR3 length: 14 residues. In nucleotides, the CDR3 is TGTGCCAGCTCACCAATGGACATTCAAGAGACCCAGTACTTC. Translated, it gives CASSPMDIQETQYF.

This clonotype has a handful of counts. The chain uses TRBV29-1 and TRBJ2-6; either TRBD1 or TRBD2 may supply D (5 bases each). Germline V gives CDR1 SQVTM, CDR2 ANQGSEA. Deletions cut 4 bases from V and 0 bases from J, with 13 bases between. The CDR3 contains 16 residues. The CDR3 spells CSVARDVDSGANVLTF. The DNA of the CDR3 is TGCAGCGTTGCCCGGGACGTAGACTCTGGGGCCAACGTCCTGACTTTC.

Only a few counts were recorded for this clonotype. The V call is TRBV6-4, the J call TRBJ1-1, with a weak D call TRBD1 (5 bases). This CDR3 spans 15 amino acids. Germline V gives CDR1 MRHNA, CDR2 SNTAGT. V gave up 0 bases and J gave up 5 bases, with 13 bases separating them. CDR3 loop: CASSDSPGRVTEAFF. CDR3 nucleotides: TGTGCCAGCAGTGACTCCCCTGGCAGGGTTACTGAAGCTTTCTTT.

The CDR3 DNA sequence: TGTGCCATCAGTGCATCCGGGACTAGCGATCTAACCTCCTACAATGAGCAGTTCTTC. Translating gives CAISASGTSDLTSYNEQFF. This chain links TRBV10-3 with TRBJ2-1; 10 nucleotides agree with TRBD2. The J segment lost 0 bases and the V segment lost 4 bases, leaving 12 bases of the junction unmatched. This CDR3 has 19 residues. From germline, CDR1 is ENHRY and CDR2 SYGVKD.

This sequence joins TRBV14 and TRBJ1-6; no definite D call. The CDR3 spans 15 residues. The V gene's germline CDR1 is SGHDN and CDR2 FVKESK. V dropped 0 bases and J dropped 0 bases, with 3 bases sitting between them. The CDR3 coding sequence is TGTGCCAGCAGCCAAGACAGCTCCTATAATTCACCCCTCCACTTT. It codes for CASSQDSSYNSPLHF.

This rearrangement joins TRBV23-1 to TRBJ2-2, with D hard to call. TRBV23-1 is flagged as an ORF with uncertain function. The V end was cut by 7 bases, the J end by 7 bases, with 4 bases between. This CDR3 is built from 10 residues. The CDR3 DNA reads TGCGCCAGCATCTACGGGGAGCTGTTTTTT. Protein: CASIYGELFF.

The CDR3 is CASSYQRGPAGGETQYF. Written as DNA, the CDR3 is TGTGCCAGCAGTTACCAGCGGGGGCCGGCAGGAGGAGAGACCCAGTACTTC. The chain is built from TRBV6-7 and TRBJ2-5, with 8 bases lining up with TRBD2. TRBV6-7 is identified as an open reading frame with a role that is uncertain. V shed 2 bases and J 4 bases; nucleotides not matched to a gene: 12. The length of the CDR3 is 17 residues.

The chain combines TRBV5-6 with TRBJ1-2, with D hard to call. Trimming shortened V by 6 bases and J by 8 bases, and 23 bases separated the two germline ends. CDR3 length: 15 amino acids. The V gene's germline CDR1 is SGHDT and CDR2 YYEEEE. CDR3 coding DNA: TGTGCCAGCAACTTTTTCCTAAGGAGTGGTTCGGGCTACACCTTC. Encoded protein: CASNFFLRSGSGYTF.

By proportion, this clonotype is large. The V gene is TRBV9, the J gene TRBJ1-2; tentative D call: TRBD1 (6 bases). V was pared by 1 base and J by 4 bases, with 8 bases between. The germline V gene has CDR1 SGDLS and CDR2 YYNGEE. The CDR3 spans 13 residues. CDR3 protein: CASSVTGTYGYTF. CDR3 bases: TGTGCCAGCAGCGTAACAGGGACCTATGGCTACACCTTC.

This clonotype was counted between two and nine times. The chain recombines TRBV10-1 with TRBJ1-6, with a weak D call TRBD1 (5 bases). Germline values: CDR1 WNHNN, CDR2 SYGVQD (reference sequence). Trimming removed 2 bases from V and 10 bases from J, with 15 bases in between. The CDR3 has 15 residues. The CDR3 DNA sequence: TGCGCCAGCAGTGAGACGACAGCCTTGGGGTCACCCCTCCACTTT. Encoded protein: CASSETTALGSPLHF.

The rearrangement joins TRBV9 to TRBJ2-7; D not certain. The CDR3 consists of 14 residues. Trimming took off 0 bases at V and 2 bases at J, with 9 bases between the two ends. Looked up from germline, CDR1 is SGDLS and CDR2 is YYNGEE. This CDR3 reads CASSVAGKPYEQYF. CDR3 DNA: TGTGCCAGCAGCGTAGCTGGGAAGCCCTACGAGCAGTACTTC.

A single count supports this clonotype. It may be a read error: a sequence one base away is much more abundant. The J gene is TRBJ1-2, the V gene TRBV20-1; D uncertain. The CDR3 runs to 13 residues. The V end was cut by 1 base, the J end by 4 bases, with 10 bases between. Germline V gene data show CDR1 as DFQATT and CDR2 as SNEGSKA (reference sequence). This chain's CDR3 is CSARGEDPYGYTF. The CDR3 nucleotides are TGCAGTGCTAGAGGAGAAGACCCCTATGGCTACACCTTC.

The sample holds a few counts of this clonotype. V and J are TRBV7-2 and TRBJ2-3; TRBD2 matches 7 bases. There are 13 residues in the CDR3. The germline CDR1 and CDR2 sequences are SGHTA and FQGNSA. The V segment lost 10 bases and the J segment 2 bases; nucleotides outside the gene matches: 6. The CDR3 nucleotides read TGTGCCATCCCCGGGACTACCACAGATACGCAGTATTTT. It specifies CAIPGTTTDTQYF.